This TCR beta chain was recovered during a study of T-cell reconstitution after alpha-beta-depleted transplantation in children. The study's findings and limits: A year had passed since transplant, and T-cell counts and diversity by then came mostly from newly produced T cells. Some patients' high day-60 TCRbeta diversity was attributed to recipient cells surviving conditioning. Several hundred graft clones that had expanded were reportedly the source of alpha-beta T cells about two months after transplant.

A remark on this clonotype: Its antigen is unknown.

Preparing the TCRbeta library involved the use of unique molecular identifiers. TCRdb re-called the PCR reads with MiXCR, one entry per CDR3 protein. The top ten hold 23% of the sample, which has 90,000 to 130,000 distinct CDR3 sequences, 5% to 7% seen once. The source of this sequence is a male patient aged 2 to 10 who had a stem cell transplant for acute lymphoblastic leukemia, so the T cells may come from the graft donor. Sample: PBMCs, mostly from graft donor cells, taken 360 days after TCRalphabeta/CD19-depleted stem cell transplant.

The CDR3 bases are TGTGCCAGCAGCTTTCAACGGGTAAATGAAAAACTGTTTTTT. Translated: CASSFQRVNEKLFF. The chain joins TRBV7-2 to TRBJ1-4; D not resolved. V lost 3 bases, J lost 5 bases, and 10 bases lay in between. The length of the CDR3 is 14 residues. Per germline, CDR1 SGHTA and CDR2 FQGNSA.